The 10 T cell receptor beta chains reported below all come from one sample, sequenced in a study of T cell responses to AZD1222 COVID-19 vaccine. Clones were sequenced by immunoSEQ multiplex PCR, and TCRdb holds only the in-frame ones, with some missing. The sample carries some 150,000 clones, more than 80% recorded once. The starting material was peripheral blood, obtained on day 0 of AZD1222 vaccination. The receptor source for this set is an adult in good health.

The chain uses TRBV6-5 and TRBJ2-7; TRBD2 agrees at 11 bases. V gave up 7 bases and J gave up 2 bases; unmatched junction bases: 4. The germline CDR1 and CDR2 sequences are MNHEY and SVGAGI. The CDR3 is 14 residues long. The CDR3 sequence: CASTGTSGPYEQYF. The CDR3 DNA follows: TGTGCCAGCACGGGGACTAGCGGTCCCTACGAGCAGTACTTC.

This clone was counted once. This chain links TRBV5-8 with TRBJ1-5; 7 bases are shared with TRBD1. Trimming took 1 base from V and 0 from J; bases not matched to a gene: 13. This CDR3 region has 19 residues. CDR1 and CDR2 from the germline V gene are SGHTS and YDEGEE. Here the CDR3 DNA reads TGTGCCAGCAGCTTGATTCGTATCCGCAGGGGGAATAGCAATCAGCCCCAGCATTTT. Protein sequence: CASSLIRIRRGNSNQPQHF.

The chain recombines TRBV19 with TRBJ1-6; TRBD1 matches 8 bases. CDR3 length: 15 amino acids. Germline V gene sequence: CDR1 LNHDA, CDR2 SQIVND (reference sequence). V lost 5 bases, J lost 2 bases, and 2 bases stayed unmatched. The CDR3 bases are TGTGCCAGTAGTGCGGACAGGGCCTATAATTCACCCCTCCACTTT. Protein product: CASSADRAYNSPLHF.

J is TRBJ2-1 and V is TRBV20-1; D may be TRBD1 (6 bases). In germline, CDR1 is DFQATT, CDR2 SNEGSKA (reference sequence). V dropped 6 bases and J dropped 15 bases, with 18 bases sitting between them. CDR3 length: 11 residues. Here the CDR3 DNA reads TGCAGTGCCCGTTTTGGGGGCACTGGGTTCTTC. The encoded protein is CSARFGGTGFF.

This clone was seen only once. As DNA, the CDR3 is TGTGCCAGCAGCCCATCCCGGGGGGCTTGGGATACGCAGTATTTT. Amino acids: CASSPSRGAWDTQYF. The chain combines TRBV11-2 with TRBJ2-3; TRBD2 is a possible D gene (7 bases). The V gene lost 5 bases and the J gene lost 6 bases, with 18 bases spanning the gap. The CDR3 loop spans 15 amino acids. Germline CDR1 and CDR2: SGHAT and FQNNGV. Based on the CDR3 plus reference TRBV11-2 and TRBJ2-3, the full variable domain is EAGVAQSPRYKIIEKRQSVAFWCNPISGHATLYWYQQILGQGPKLLIQFQNNGVVDDSQLPKDRFSAERLKGVDSTLKIQPAKLEDSAVYLCASSPSRGAWDTQYFGPGTRLTVL.

This rearrangement joins TRBV9 to TRBJ2-5, with 7 bases matching TRBD2. V dropped 4 bases and J dropped 1; count of bases not matched to a gene: 7. Per germline, CDR1 SGDLS and CDR2 YYNGEE. The CDR3 spans 15 residues. CDR3 sequence: CASSRRDYLQETQYF. CDR3 DNA sequence: TGTGCCAGCAGCCGTCGGGACTACCTCCAAGAGACCCAGTACTTC.

J is TRBJ2-7 and V is TRBV18; TRBD1 agrees at 10 bases. This CDR3 comprises 17 residues. From germline, CDR1 is KGHSH and CDR2 LQKENI. Trimming removed 4 bases from V and 1 base from J; junction bases left unmatched: 10. In DNA form, the CDR3 reads TGTGCCAGCTCACACCAAACGACAGGGGGCGTTTCCTACGAGCAGTACTTC. This codes for CASSHQTTGGVSYEQYF.

The CDR3 bases are TGTGCCAGTAGGACCCCCGGGGGGGCCGGCAATCAGCCCCAGCATTTT. Translation: CASRTPGGAGNQPQHF. V usage is TRBV19 and J usage is TRBJ1-5; D perhaps matches TRBD1 (6 bases). Germline loops: CDR1 LNHDA, CDR2 SQIVND (reference sequence). Trimming took 6 bases from V and 2 from J, leaving 17 bases between them. The CDR3 loop spans 16 amino acids.

This chain connects TRBV5-1 to TRBJ2-1; TRBD2 might be the D (5 bases). CDR1 and CDR2 from the germline V gene are SGHRS and YFSETQ. Trimming removed 0 bases from V and 4 bases from J, with 14 bases in between. The CDR3 is 16 residues long. This CDR3 is CASSLEGGGGYNEQFF. The CDR3 DNA reads TGCGCCAGCAGCTTGGAAGGTGGAGGCGGGTACAATGAGCAGTTCTTC. The variable domain in full, with the rest retrieved from reference TRBV5-1 and TRBJ2-1, is KAGVTQTPRYLIKTRGQQVTLSCSPISGHRSVSWYQQTPGQGLQFLFEYFSETQRNKGNFPGRFSGRQFSNSRSEMNVSTLELGDSALYLCASSLEGGGGYNEQFFGPGTRLTVL.

This clone was seen a single time. J is TRBJ1-2 and V is TRBV25-1; D is ambiguous. V lost 2 bases and J lost 4, with 14 bases in between. This CDR3 contains 15 residues. Germline CDR1 is MGHDK and CDR2 is SYGVNS. This CDR3 reads CASSEAVNPVYGYTF. The CDR3 DNA follows: TGTGCCAGCAGTGAAGCAGTAAACCCAGTCTATGGCTACACCTTC.